This T cell receptor (beta chain) appears in the sequencing data of a study of cytomegalovirus exposure and HLA in healthy donors. As to this clone: Its target is not known.

Study-level findings and limits: First-cohort TCR clusters were later found to tend to co-occur in the 130 or so validation repertoires.

Some clones are missing from TCRdb's copy, which holds only in-frame ones; the method was immunoSEQ multiplex PCR. The sample includes more than 95,000 clones, roughly 90% of them seen just once. The V segment lost 5 bases and the J segment 4 bases; nucleotides outside the gene matches: 6. Germline V lookup: CDR1 SEHNR, CDR2 FQNEAQ (reference sequence). This CDR3 has 15 residues. The origin of this receptor is a woman aged 18 to 35 in good health and CMV-seronegative. Material: PBMCs. The chain couples TRBV7-9 to TRBJ2-3, with TRBD2 matching over 10 bases. The CDR3 loop reads CASSRSGGMADTQYF. The CDR3 region has the DNA TGTGCCAGCAGCCGTAGCGGGGGGATGGCAGATACGCAGTATTTT.